Given below is one TCR beta chain in context. Its antigen remains unknown. The data were obtained in a study of T cells in tuberculosis. TCRdb's table, derived via immunoSEQ multiplex PCR, lists solely in-frame clones and lacks some. The data hold roughly 44,000 clones, with around 96% observed a single time. Germline V gene lookup returns CDR1 LNHDA and CDR2 SQIVND (reference sequence). The V and J ends lost 3 bases and 9 bases, in that order; junction bases with no gene match: 7. The CDR3 is 14 residues long. Study-wide results and caveats: Active tuberculosis alpha repertoires lay closer to GMM-specific TCRs than controls'.

The material sequenced was PBMCs. This receptor was identified in a donor aged 10-30 years with latent tuberculosis or without tuberculosis infection. This chain links TRBV19 with TRBJ2-4, with TRBD1 identical over 8 bases. The CDR3 coding sequence is TGTGCCAGTAGTATCGCAGGGGGCGAGGGCATTCAGTACTTC. Encoded protein: CASSIAGGEGIQYF.